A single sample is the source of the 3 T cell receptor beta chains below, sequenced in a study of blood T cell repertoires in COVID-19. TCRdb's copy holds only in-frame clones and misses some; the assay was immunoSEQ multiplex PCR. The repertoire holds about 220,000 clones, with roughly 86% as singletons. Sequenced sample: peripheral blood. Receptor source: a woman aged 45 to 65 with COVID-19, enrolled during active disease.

In DNA, the CDR3 is TGTGCCAGCGGTCGCGGAAATGAGCAGTTCTTC. Protein product: CASGRGNEQFF. The rearrangement links TRBV9 to TRBJ2-1; D unclear. Germline CDR1 and CDR2: SGDLS and YYNGEE. V lost 7 bases, J lost 7 bases, and 9 bases lay in between. This CDR3 region has 11 residues.

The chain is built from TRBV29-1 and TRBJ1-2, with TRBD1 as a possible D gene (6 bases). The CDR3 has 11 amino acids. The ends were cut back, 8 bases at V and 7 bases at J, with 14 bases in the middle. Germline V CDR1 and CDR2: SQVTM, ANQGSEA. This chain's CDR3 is CSHQQGGGYTF. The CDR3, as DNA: TGCAGCCATCAACAGGGCGGTGGCTACACCTTC.

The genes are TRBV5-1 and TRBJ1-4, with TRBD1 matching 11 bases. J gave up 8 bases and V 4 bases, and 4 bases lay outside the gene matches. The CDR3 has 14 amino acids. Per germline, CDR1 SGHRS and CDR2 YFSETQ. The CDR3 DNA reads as TGCGCCAGCAGCATCGGGACAGGGGGAGAAAAACTGTTTTTT. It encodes CASSIGTGGEKLFF.